The 18 T cell receptor beta chains below come from one sample, sequenced in a study of beta chain features in type 1 diabetes. Study conclusions and caveats: Moderate but significant shortening of TCRB CDR3s was recorded in all four CD4+ subsets from Type 1 diabetes patients.

Which antigens these TCRs recognize remains unknown. The sequenced template was cDNA made from the entire isolated RNA. Sequencing was performed with immunoSEQ multiplex PCR; in TCRdb, only in-frame clones are kept and a portion is missing. This sample has about 160,000 clones, with more than 60% found just once. The specimen was naive CD4+ T cells from blood. Source of these receptors: a man aged 30 to 39 with type 1 diabetes.

The V gene is TRBV7-8, the J gene TRBJ2-1, with D hard to call. Trimming took off 5 bases at V and 7 bases at J, with 12 bases between the two ends. Germline CDR1 is SGHVS and CDR2 is FQNEAQ. This CDR3 comprises 13 residues. CDR3 DNA: TGTGCCAGCAGCCCACGGGTTGTAAATGAGCAGTTCTTC. This translates into CASSPRVVNEQFF.

The rearrangement uses TRBV7-2 and TRBJ2-5; no clear D. The CDR3 sequence is 14 residues long. Germline CDR1 SGHTA, CDR2 FQGNSA. Trimming left V 0 bases short and J 5 bases short, with 10 bases between. CDR3: CASSLADGFETQYF. The DNA for the CDR3 is TGTGCCAGCAGCTTAGCGGACGGTTTTGAGACCCAGTACTTC.

This chain uses TRBV29-1 with TRBJ1-2; possibly TRBD1 for D (6 bases). Trimming stripped 2 bases from V and 5 bases from J, with 9 bases between. The V gene's germline CDR1 is SQVTM and CDR2 ANQGSEA. The CDR3 is 12 residues long. This CDR3 is CSVESGQYGYTF. CDR3 bases: TGCAGCGTTGAATCAGGACAGTATGGCTACACCTTC.

The chain joins TRBV11-2 to TRBJ2-5; the match to TRBD1 covers 8 bases. The trim removed 5 bases at V and 6 bases at J, leaving 17 bases unmatched. CDR3 length: 17 residues. Germline CDR1 is SGHAT and CDR2 is FQNNGV. The CDR3 DNA reads as TGTGCCAGCAGCCCCAGGCCCTTGACAGGGGAGAGACAGACCCAGTACTTC. Encoded protein: CASSPRPLTGERQTQYF.

This clone was detected only a few times. The rearrangement joins TRBV7-9 to TRBJ1-5; the match to TRBD1 covers 9 bases. This CDR3 spans 17 amino acids. CDR1 and CDR2 from the germline V gene are SEHNR and FQNEAQ (reference sequence). V was pared by 1 base and J by 2 bases, with 6 bases of the junction left unmatched. The CDR3, as DNA: TGTGCCAGCAGCTTAGGGACAGGGGCTCGGGGCAATCAGCCCCAGCATTTT. It translates to CASSLGTGARGNQPQHF.

This clone occurred once. The chain employs TRBV10-3 and TRBJ2-7, with a weak D call TRBD1 (6 bases). The CDR3 extends over 13 amino acids. The V and J ends lost 10 bases and 2 bases respectively, with 15 bases between them. Germline assignment: CDR1 ENHRY and CDR2 SYGVKD. The CDR3, as DNA: TGTGCCACGTCGCGACAGGAGGCCTACGAGCAGTACTTC. It specifies CATSRQEAYEQYF.

The chain uses TRBV10-3 and TRBJ2-1; 7 nucleotides align to TRBD2. Trimming cost V 8 bases and J 4 bases; bases outside gene matches: 2. CDR1 and CDR2 from the germline V gene are ENHRY and SYGVKD. The CDR3 loop spans 12 amino acids. CDR3 protein: CAIGREYNEQFF. CDR3 coding DNA: TGTGCCATCGGGCGGGAGTACAATGAGCAGTTCTTC.

The chain recombines TRBV4-3 with TRBJ2-3; D is unresolved. Trimming left V 0 bases short and J 6 bases short, with 7 bases between. Germline V gene data show CDR1 as LGHNA and CDR2 as YSLEER. The CDR3 covers 13 residues. CDR3 sequence: CASSQDLWDTQYF. DNA for the CDR3: TGCGCCAGCAGCCAAGATTTGTGGGATACGCAGTATTTT.

The J gene is TRBJ2-6, the V gene TRBV9; no definite D call. Germline CDR1 SGDLS, CDR2 YYNGEE. V was shortened by 0 bases and J by 1 base, with 20 bases between the two germline ends. This CDR3 has 20 amino acids. The CDR3, as DNA: TGTGCCAGCAGCGTAGGTTTATTTCGACCGACCCCTTCTGGGGCCAACGTCCTGACTTTC. It codes for CASSVGLFRPTPSGANVLTF. The full variable domain, rest sourced from reference TRBV9 and TRBJ2-6, is DSGVTQTPKHLITATGQRVTLRCSPRSGDLSVYWYQQSLDQGLQFLIQYYNGEERAKGNILERFSAQQFPDLHSELNLSSLELGDSALYFCASSVGLFRPTPSGANVLTFGAGSRLTVL.

The chain employs TRBV7-9 and TRBJ1-2, with D possibly matching TRBD1 (5 bases). The CDR3 covers 13 residues. The germline CDR1 and CDR2 sequences are SEHNR and FQNEAQ (reference sequence). V gave up 5 bases and J gave up 6 bases, with 13 bases separating them. As DNA, the CDR3 is TGTGCCAGCAGCCTTGGCGTAGGGGATGGCTACACCTTC. It specifies CASSLGVGDGYTF.

The V and J genes are TRBV28 and TRBJ2-7; no clear D gene. Germline V lookup: CDR1 MDHEN, CDR2 SYDVKM. The CDR3 consists of 11 residues. V dropped 3 bases and J dropped 4 bases, with 4 bases sitting between them. DNA for the CDR3: TGTGCCAGCAGTTTGGTGTACGAGCAGTACTTC. Encoded protein: CASSLVYEQYF.

This clone was seen more than once but under ten times. The chain is built from TRBV30 and TRBJ1-1; unclear D gene. Germline CDR1 and CDR2: GTSNPN and SVGIG (reference sequence). Trimming stripped 0 bases from V and 1 base from J, with 12 bases between. This CDR3 contains 15 residues. The CDR3: CAWSVLGEPNTEAFF. The CDR3 bases are TGTGCCTGGAGTGTATTAGGAGAGCCGAACACTGAAGCTTTCTTT.

This chain links TRBV9 with TRBJ2-7, with TRBD1 matching over 10 bases. From germline, CDR1 is SGDLS and CDR2 YYNGEE. J was trimmed by 4 bases and V by 3 bases; bases with no gene match: 7. The CDR3 is 15 residues long. The CDR3 reads CASSADRDRGYEQYF. CDR3 nucleotides: TGTGCCAGCAGCGCGGACCGGGACAGGGGTTACGAGCAGTACTTC.

The genes are TRBV4-3 and TRBJ2-3; D not certain. Germline CDR1 reads LGHNA; CDR2 reads YSLEER. The V end lost 5 bases, the J end lost 1 base, and 4 bases lay between the germline ends. This CDR3 contains 12 residues. This CDR3 reads CASSRGTDTQYF. CDR3 in DNA: TGCGCCAGCAGCAGGGGCACAGATACGCAGTATTTT.

The V and J genes are TRBV2 and TRBJ1-2; D remains unclear. Deletions cut 1 base from V and 3 bases from J, with 12 bases between. The CDR3 is made up of 15 amino acids. Per the germline V gene, CDR1 is SNHLY and CDR2 is FYNNEI. The CDR3 here is CASSEGLGEYYGYTF. In DNA, the CDR3 is TGTGCCAGCAGTGAAGGTCTCGGAGAGTACTATGGCTACACCTTC.

The chain joins TRBV9 to TRBJ2-1; TRBD1 agrees at 8 bases. Germline assignment: CDR1 SGDLS and CDR2 YYNGEE. This CDR3 contains 15 residues. After removal of 2 bases from V and 4 bases from J, the junction contained 5 bases not matched to a gene. Here the CDR3 DNA reads TGTGCCAGCAGCGTTGACAGGGGAGCTTACAATGAGCAGTTCTTC. Its protein product is CASSVDRGAYNEQFF.

This clone showed up just once. The genes are TRBV25-1 and TRBJ1-6, with D possibly matching TRBD1 (6 bases). The V end was cut by 6 bases, the J end by 7 bases, with 10 bases between. The CDR3 spans 13 residues. Looked up from germline, CDR1 is MGHDK and CDR2 is SYGVNS. The DNA for the CDR3 is TGTGCCAGCAGCAGGGGTACCAATTCACCCCTCCACTTT. This codes for CASSRGTNSPLHF.

The gene calls are TRBV4-3 and TRBJ2-5; D remains ambiguous. In germline, CDR1 is LGHNA, CDR2 YSLEER. The CDR3 runs 15 residues. V was cut by 2 bases and J by 2 bases, with 12 bases left in between. This chain's CDR3 is CASSQSAAKQETQYF. In DNA, the CDR3 is TGCGCCAGCAGCCAATCGGCGGCGAAGCAAGAGACCCAGTACTTC.